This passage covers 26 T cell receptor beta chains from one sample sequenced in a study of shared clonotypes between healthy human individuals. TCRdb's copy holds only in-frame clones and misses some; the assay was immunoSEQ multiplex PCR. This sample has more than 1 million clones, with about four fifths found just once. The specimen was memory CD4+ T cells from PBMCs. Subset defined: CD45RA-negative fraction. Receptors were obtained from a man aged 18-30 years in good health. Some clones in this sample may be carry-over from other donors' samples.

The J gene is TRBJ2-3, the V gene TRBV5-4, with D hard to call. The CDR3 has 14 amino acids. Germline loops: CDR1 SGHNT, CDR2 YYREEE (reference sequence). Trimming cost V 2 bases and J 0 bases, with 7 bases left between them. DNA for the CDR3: TGTGCCAGCAGCTTCGGCCTAAGCACAGATACGCAGTATTTT. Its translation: CASSFGLSTDTQYF.

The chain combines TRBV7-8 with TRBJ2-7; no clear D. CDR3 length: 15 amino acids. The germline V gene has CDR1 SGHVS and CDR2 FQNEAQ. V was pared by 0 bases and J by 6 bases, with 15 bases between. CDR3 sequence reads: CASSLAARFLGEQYF. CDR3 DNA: TGTGCCAGCAGCTTAGCAGCCCGGTTCCTTGGCGAGCAGTACTTC.

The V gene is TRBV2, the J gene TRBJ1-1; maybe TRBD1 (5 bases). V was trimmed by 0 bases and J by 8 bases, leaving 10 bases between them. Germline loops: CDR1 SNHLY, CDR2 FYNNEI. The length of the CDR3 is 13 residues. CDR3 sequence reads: CASSEARGGEAFF. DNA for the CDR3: TGTGCCAGCAGTGAAGCGCGCGGGGGAGAAGCTTTCTTT.

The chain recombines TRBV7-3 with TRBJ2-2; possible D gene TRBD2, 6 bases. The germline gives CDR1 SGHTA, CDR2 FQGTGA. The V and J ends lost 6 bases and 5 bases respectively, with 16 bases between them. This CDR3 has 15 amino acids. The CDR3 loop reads CASSFGGVGTGELFF. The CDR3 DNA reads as TGTGCCAGCAGTTTCGGAGGGGTAGGGACCGGGGAGCTGTTTTTT.

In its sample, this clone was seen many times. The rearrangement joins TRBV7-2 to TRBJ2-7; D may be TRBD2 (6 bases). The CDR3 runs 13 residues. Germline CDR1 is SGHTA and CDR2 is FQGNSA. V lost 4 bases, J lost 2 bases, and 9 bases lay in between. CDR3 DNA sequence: TGTGCCAGCAGCTGGGGACTTCCCTACGAGCAGTACTTC. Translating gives CASSWGLPYEQYF. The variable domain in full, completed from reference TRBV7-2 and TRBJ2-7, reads GAGVSQSPSNKVTEKGKDVELRCDPISGHTALYWYRQSLGQGLEFLIYFQGNSAPDKSGLPSDRFSAERTGGSVSTLTIQRTQQEDSAVYLCASSWGLPYEQYFGPGTRLTVT.

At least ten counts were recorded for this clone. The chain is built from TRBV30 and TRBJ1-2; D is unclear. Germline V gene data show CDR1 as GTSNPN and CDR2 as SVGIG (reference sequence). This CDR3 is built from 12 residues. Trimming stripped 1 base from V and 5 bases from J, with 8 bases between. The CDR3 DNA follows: TGTGCCTGGAGTGACCTAGGGTATGGCTACACCTTC. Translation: CAWSDLGYGYTF.

The CDR3 protein is CASSLWGGSEAFF. For the CDR3, the DNA is TGTGCCAGCAGTTTATGGGGGGGCTCTGAAGCTTTCTTT. The V gene is TRBV28, the J gene TRBJ1-1; a possible D gene is TRBD1 (6 bases). From germline, CDR1 is MDHEN and CDR2 SYDVKM. The ends were cut back, 0 bases at V and 6 bases at J, with 8 bases in the middle. The CDR3 spans 13 residues. The variable domain in full, with the rest retrieved from reference TRBV28 and TRBJ1-1, is DVKVTQSSRYLVKRTGEKVFLECVQDMDHENMFWYRQDPGLGLRLIYFSYDVKMKEKGDIPEGYSVSREKKERFSLILESASTNQTSMYLCASSLWGGSEAFFGQGTRLTVV.

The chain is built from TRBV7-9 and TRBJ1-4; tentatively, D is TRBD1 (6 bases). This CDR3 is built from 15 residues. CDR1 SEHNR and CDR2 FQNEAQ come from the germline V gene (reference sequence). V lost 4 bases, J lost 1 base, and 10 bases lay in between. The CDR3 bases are TGTGCCAGCAGCTCCTTACAGGGAACTAATGAAAAACTGTTTTTT. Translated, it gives CASSSLQGTNEKLFF.

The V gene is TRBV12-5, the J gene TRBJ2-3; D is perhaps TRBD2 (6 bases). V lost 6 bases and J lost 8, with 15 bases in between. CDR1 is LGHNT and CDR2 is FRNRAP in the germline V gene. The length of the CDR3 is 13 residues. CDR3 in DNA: TGTGCTAGTGGACCCGGGAGAGTGGGTACGCAGTATTTT. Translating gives CASGPGRVGTQYF.

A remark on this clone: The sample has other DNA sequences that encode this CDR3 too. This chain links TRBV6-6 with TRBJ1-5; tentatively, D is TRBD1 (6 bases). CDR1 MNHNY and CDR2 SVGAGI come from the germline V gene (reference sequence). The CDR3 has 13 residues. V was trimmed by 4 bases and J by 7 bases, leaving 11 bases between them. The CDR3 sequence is CASSFPGGQPQHF. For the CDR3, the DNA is TGTGCCAGCAGTTTCCCCGGGGGCCAGCCCCAGCATTTT.

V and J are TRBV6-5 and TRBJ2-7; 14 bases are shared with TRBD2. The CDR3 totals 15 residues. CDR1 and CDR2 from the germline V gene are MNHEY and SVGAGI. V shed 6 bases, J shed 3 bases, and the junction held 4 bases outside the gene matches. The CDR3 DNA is TGTGCCAGCAGCCGACTAGCGGGGGGGTTCTACGAGCAGTACTTC. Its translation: CASSRLAGGFYEQYF.

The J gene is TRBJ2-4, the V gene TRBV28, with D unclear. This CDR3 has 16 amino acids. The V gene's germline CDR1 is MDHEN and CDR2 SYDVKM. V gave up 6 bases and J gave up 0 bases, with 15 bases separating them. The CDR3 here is CASSPLFSVAKNIQYF. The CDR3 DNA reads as TGTGCCAGCAGCCCCTTATTTAGTGTAGCCAAAAACATTCAGTACTTC.

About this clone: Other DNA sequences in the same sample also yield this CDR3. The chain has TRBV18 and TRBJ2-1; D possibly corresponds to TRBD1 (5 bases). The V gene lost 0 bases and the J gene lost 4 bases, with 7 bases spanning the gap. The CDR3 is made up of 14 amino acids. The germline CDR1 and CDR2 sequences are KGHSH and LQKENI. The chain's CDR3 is CASSPPSGYNEQFF. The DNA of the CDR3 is TGTGCCAGCTCACCACCGTCAGGGTACAATGAGCAGTTCTTC. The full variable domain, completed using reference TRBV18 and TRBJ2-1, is NAGVMQNPRHLVRRRGQEARLRCSPMKGHSHVYWYRQLPEEGLKFMVYLQKENIIDESGMPKERFSAEFPKEGPSILRIQQVVRGDSAAYFCASSPPSGYNEQFFGPGTRLTVL.

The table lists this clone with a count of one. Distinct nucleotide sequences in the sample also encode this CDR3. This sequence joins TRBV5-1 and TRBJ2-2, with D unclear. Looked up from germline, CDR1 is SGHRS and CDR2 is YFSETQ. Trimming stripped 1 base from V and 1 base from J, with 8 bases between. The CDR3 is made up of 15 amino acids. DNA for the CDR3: TGCGCCAGCAGCTTGAAGACTGGGAACACCGGGGAGCTGTTTTTT. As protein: CASSLKTGNTGELFF.

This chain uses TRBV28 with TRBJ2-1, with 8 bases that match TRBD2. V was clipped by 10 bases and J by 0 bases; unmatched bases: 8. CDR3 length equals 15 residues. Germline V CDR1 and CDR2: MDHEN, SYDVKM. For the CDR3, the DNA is TGTGCCATCGGGGGGGGCGGGAGCTCCTACAATGAGCAGTTCTTC. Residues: CAIGGGGSSYNEQFF.

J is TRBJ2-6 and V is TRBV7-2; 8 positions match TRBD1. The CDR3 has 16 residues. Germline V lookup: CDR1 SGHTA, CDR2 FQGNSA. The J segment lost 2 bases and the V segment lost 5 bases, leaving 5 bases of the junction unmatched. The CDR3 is CASSEQGAPGANVLTF. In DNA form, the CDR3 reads TGTGCCAGCAGCGAGCAGGGGGCGCCTGGGGCCAACGTCCTGACTTTC. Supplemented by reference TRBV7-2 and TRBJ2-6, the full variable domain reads GAGVSQSPSNKVTEKGKDVELRCDPISGHTALYWYRQSLGQGLEFLIYFQGNSAPDKSGLPSDRFSAERTGGSVSTLTIQRTQQEDSAVYLCASSEQGAPGANVLTFGAGSRLTVL.

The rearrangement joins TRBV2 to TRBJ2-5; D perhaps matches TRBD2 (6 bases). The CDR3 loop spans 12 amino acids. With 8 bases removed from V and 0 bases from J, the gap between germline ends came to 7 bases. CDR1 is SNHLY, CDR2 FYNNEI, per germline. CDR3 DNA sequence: TGTGCCAGCTCGGGAGACCAAGAGACCCAGTACTTC. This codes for CASSGDQETQYF.

In DNA form, the CDR3 reads TGTGCCAGCGTGGGGGACAGGGGGCTTCGGGAGACCCAGTACTTC. It translates to CASVGDRGLRETQYF. The genes are TRBV6-1 and TRBJ2-5; TRBD1 aligns across 12 bases. With 8 bases clipped from V and 5 bases from J, the junction kept 9 bases outside the gene matches. This CDR3 region has 15 residues. CDR1 and CDR2 (germline): MNHNS, SASEGT.

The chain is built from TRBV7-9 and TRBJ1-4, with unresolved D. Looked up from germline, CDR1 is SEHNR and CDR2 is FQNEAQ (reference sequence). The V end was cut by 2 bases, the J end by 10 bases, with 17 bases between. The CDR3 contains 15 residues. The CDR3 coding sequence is TGTGCCAGCAGCTTATCCGCAATCCCAACCGGAAAACTGTTTTTT. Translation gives CASSLSAIPTGKLFF.

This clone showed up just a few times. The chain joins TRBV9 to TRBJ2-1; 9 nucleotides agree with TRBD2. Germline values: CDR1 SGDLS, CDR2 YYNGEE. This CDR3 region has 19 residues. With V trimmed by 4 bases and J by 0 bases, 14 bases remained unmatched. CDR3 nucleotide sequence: TGTGCCAGCAGCATCCGGACTAGCGACCTCTGGAGCTCCTACAATGAGCAGTTCTTC. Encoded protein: CASSIRTSDLWSSYNEQFF.

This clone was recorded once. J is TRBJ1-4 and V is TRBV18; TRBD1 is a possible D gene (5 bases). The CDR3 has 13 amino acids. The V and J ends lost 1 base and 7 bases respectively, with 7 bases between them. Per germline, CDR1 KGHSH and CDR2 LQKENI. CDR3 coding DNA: TGTGCCAGCTCACCACAGGGGACTGAAAAACTGTTTTTT. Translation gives CASSPQGTEKLFF.

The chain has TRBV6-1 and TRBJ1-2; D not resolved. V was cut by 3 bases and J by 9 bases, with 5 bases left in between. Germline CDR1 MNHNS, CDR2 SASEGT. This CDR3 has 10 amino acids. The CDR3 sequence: CASSEQSYTF. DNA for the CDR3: TGTGCCAGCAGTGAGCAGAGCTACACCTTC.

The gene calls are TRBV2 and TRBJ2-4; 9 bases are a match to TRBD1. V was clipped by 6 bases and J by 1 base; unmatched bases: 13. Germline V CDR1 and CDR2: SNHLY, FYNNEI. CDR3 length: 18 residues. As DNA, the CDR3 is TGTGCCAGCAGGGGACAGGGAGCCAACCGTCAGGCCAAAAACATTCAGTACTTC. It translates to CASRGQGANRQAKNIQYF. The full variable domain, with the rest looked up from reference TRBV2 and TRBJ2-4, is EPEVTQTPSHQVTQMGQEVILRCVPISNHLYFYWYRQILGQKVEFLVSFYNNEISEKSEIFDDQFSVERPDGSNFTLKIRSTKLEDSAMYFCASRGQGANRQAKNIQYFGAGTRLSVL.

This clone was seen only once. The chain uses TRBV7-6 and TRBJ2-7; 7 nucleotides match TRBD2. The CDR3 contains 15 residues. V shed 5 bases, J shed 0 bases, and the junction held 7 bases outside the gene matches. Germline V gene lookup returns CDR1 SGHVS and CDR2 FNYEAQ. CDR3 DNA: TGTGCCAGCAGCCGTTCTAGCGGAGGCTCCTACGAGCAGTACTTC. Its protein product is CASSRSSGGSYEQYF.

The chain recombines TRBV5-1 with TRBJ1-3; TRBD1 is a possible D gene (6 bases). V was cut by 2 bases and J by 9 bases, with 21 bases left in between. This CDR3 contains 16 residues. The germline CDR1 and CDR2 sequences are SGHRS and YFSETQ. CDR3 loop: CASSFQGSGPSGTIYF. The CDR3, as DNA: TGCGCCAGCAGCTTTCAGGGGTCTGGACCGAGTGGCACCATATATTTT. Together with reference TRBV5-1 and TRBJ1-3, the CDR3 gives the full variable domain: KAGVTQTPRYLIKTRGQQVTLSCSPISGHRSVSWYQQTPGQGLQFLFEYFSETQRNKGNFPGRFSGRQFSNSRSEMNVSTLELGDSALYLCASSFQGSGPSGTIYFGEGSWLTVV.

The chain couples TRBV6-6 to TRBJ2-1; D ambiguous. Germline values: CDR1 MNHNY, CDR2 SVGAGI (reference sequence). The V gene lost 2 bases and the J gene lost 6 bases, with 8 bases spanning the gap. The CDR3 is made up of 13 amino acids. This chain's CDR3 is CASSYLNGNEQFF. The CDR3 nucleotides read TGTGCCAGCAGTTACCTTAATGGCAATGAGCAGTTCTTC.